These T cell receptor beta chains were read from a single sample in a study of control samples from healthy donors and cancer patients. TCRdb keeps only in-frame clones here, not all; method: immunoSEQ multiplex PCR. The sample shows about 110,000 clones, 75% to 90% of them seen only once. Sequenced input: blood. The source is a woman in her forties or fifties in good health. Each CDR3 is given with its conserved first and last residue. The D gene is left open where the match is weak. Only some rows state a clone size, as once, few, many or a class for expanded clones.

>TRBV19|.|TRBJ1-2|once
TGTGCCAGTAGTATTCCGGGGTCGACGTATGGCTACACCTTC
CASSIPGSTYGYTF
>TRBV19|.|TRBJ1-1|once
TGTGCCAGTAGTTTGGAGCGGGGGAGTTTCATGAACACTGAAGCTTTCTTT
CASSLERGSFMNTEAFF
>TRBV2|TRBD1|TRBJ1-5|.
TGTGCCAGCAGACATCAGGGGGCGCGGGGTCAGCCCCAGCATTTT
CASRHQGARGQPQHF
>TRBV18|TRBD1|TRBJ1-1|.
TGTGCCAGCTCTCGAGACAGGGAGAACACTGAAGCTTTCTTT
CASSRDRENTEAFF
>TRBV5-1|TRBD2|TRBJ2-1|.
TGCGCCAGCAGCTTGTTACTAGCGGCTTACAATGAGCAGTTCTTC
CASSLLLAAYNEQFF
>TRBV11-3|.|TRBJ1-3|.
TGTGCCAGCAGCCAGAGGGGGGGCAGGGCAAAACCCCGAGGAAACACCATATATTTT
CASSQRGGRAKPRGNTIYF
>TRBV11-3|TRBD2|TRBJ2-2|once
TGTGCCAGCAGCTTTAGCGGGAGTGGAACCGGGGAGCTGTTTTTT
CASSFSGSGTGELFF
>TRBV9|.|TRBJ1-1|once
TGTGCCAGCAGCGTAGAGTCTGGGGGTGGGCTCAGAGGGGCTTTCTTT
CASSVESGGGLRGAFF
>TRBV27|.|TRBJ2-5|.
TGTGCCAGCAGTTTATCGGTGTCCGACCAGAAGGCCCAGTACTTC
CASSLSVSDQKAQYF
>TRBV12-3/TRBV12-4|TRBD1|TRBJ1-2|.
TGTGCCAGCAGAGACCAGGGGGCGCCTGGCTACACCTTC
CASRDQGAPGYTF
>TRBV27|.|TRBJ2-3|.
TGTGCCAGCAGTTTAGGGGGGAGGAACACAGATACGCAGTATTTT
CASSLGGRNTDTQYF